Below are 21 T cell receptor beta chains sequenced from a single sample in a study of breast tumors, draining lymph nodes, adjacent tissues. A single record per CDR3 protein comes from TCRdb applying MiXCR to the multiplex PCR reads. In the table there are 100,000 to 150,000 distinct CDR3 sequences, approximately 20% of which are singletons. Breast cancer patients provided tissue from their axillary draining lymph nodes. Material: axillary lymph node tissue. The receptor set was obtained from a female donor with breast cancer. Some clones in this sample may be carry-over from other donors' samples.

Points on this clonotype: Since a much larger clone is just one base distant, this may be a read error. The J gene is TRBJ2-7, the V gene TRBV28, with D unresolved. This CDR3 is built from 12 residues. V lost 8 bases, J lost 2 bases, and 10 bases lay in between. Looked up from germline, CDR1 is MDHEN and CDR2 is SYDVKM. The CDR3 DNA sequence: TGTGCCAGCGGTGATATAGCCTACGAGCAGTACTTC. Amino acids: CASGDIAYEQYF.

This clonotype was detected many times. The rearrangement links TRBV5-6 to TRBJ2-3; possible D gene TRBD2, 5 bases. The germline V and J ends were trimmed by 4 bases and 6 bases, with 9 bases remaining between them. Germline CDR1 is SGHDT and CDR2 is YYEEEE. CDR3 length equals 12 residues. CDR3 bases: TGTGCCAGCAGCCAACAGCGGGATACGCAGTATTTT. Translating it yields CASSQQRDTQYF. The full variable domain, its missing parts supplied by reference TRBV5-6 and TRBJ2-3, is DAGVTQSPTHLIKTRGQQVTLRCSPKSGHDTVSWYQQALGQGPQFIFQYYEEEERQRGNFPDRFSGHQFPNYSSELNVNALLLGDSALYLCASSQQRDTQYFGPGTRLTVL.

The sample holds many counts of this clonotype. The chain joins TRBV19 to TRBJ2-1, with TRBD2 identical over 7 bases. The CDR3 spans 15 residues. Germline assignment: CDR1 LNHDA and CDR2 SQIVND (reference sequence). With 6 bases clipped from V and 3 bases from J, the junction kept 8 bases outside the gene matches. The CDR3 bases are TGTGCCAGTAGCCTCAGCGGGAACCTCTACAATGAGCAGTTCTTC. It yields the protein CASSLSGNLYNEQFF.

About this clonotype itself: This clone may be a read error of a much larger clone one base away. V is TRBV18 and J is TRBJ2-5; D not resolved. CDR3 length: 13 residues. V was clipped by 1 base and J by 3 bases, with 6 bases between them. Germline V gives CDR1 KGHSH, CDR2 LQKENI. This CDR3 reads CASSPRSEETQYF. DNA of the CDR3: TGTGCCAGCTCACCACGAAGTGAAGAGACCCAGTACTTC.

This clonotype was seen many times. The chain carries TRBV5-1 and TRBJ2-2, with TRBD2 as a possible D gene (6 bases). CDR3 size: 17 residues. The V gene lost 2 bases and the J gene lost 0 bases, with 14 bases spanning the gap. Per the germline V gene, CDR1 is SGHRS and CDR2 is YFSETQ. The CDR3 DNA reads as TGCGCCAGCAGCTTCGCACCGGGACTCTCGAACACCGGGGAGCTGTTTTTT. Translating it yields CASSFAPGLSNTGELFF.

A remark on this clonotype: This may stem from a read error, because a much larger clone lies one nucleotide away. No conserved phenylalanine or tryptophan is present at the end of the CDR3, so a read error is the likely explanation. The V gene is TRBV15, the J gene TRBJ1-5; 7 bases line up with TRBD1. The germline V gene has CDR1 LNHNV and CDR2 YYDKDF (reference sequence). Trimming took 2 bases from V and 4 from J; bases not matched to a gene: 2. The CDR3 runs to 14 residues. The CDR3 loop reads CATSRIQGNQPQHV. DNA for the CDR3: TGTGCCACCAGCAGAATACAGGGGAATCAGCCCCAGCATGTT.

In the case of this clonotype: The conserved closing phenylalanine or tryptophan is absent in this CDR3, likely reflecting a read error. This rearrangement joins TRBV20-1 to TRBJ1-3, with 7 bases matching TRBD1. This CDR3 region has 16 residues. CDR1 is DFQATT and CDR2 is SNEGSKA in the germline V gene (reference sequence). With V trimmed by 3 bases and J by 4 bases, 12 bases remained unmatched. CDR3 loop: CSARGQTWRGGNTIYS. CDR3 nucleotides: TGCAGTGCTAGGGGACAGACTTGGAGGGGGGGAAACACCATATATTCT.

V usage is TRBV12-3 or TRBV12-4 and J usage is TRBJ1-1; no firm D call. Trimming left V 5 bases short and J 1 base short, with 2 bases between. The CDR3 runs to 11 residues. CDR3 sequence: CASSENTEAFF. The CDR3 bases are TGTGCCAGCAGTGAGAACACTGAAGCTTTCTTT.

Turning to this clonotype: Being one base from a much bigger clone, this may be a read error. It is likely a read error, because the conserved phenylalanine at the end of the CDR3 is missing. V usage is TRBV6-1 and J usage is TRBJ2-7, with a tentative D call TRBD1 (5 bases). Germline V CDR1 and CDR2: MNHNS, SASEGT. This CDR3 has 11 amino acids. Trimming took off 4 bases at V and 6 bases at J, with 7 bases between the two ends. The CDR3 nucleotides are TGTGCCAGCAGTGCAGGGCTCGAGCAGTACTCC. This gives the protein CASSAGLEQYS.

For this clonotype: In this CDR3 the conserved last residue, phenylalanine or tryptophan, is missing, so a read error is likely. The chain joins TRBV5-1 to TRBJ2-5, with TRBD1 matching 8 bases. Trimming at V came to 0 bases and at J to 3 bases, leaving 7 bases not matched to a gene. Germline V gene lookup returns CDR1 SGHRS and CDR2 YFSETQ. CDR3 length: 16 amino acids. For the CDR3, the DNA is TGCGCCAGCAGCTTGGCTGGACAGGGCCCCGAAGAGACCCAGTACCTC. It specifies CASSLAGQGPEETQYL.

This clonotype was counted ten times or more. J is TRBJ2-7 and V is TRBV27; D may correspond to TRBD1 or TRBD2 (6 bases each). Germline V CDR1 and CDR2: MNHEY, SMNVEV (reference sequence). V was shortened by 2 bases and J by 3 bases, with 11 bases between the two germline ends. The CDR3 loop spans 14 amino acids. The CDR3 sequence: CASSLEGGDYEQYF. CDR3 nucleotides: TGTGCCAGCAGTTTAGAGGGGGGAGACTACGAGCAGTACTTC.

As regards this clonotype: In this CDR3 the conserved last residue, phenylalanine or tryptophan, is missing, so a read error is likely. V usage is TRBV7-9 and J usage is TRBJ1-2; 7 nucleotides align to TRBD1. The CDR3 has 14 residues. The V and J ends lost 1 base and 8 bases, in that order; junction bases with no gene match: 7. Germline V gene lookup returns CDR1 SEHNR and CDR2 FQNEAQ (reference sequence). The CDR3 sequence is CASSLGQGAPGYTL. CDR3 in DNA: TGTGCCAGCAGCTTAGGACAGGGCGCTCCGGGCTACACCCTC.

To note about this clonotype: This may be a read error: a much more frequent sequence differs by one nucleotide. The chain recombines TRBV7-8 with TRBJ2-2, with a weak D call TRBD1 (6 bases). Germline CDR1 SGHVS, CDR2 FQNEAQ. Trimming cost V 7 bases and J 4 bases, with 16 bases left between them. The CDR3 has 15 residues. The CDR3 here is CASIPTSGATGELFF. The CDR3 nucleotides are TGTGCCAGCATACCAACGTCAGGGGCCACCGGGGAGCTGTTTTTT.

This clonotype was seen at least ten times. The CDR3 loop is CSARDPGGDRDTQYF. The DNA of the CDR3 is TGCAGTGCTAGAGACCCGGGGGGAGATAGAGATACGCAGTATTTT. V usage is TRBV20-1 and J usage is TRBJ2-3; 7 positions match TRBD2. V lost 0 bases, J lost 5 bases, and 8 bases stayed unmatched. CDR1 DFQATT and CDR2 SNEGSKA come from the germline V gene (reference sequence). The CDR3 is 15 amino acids.

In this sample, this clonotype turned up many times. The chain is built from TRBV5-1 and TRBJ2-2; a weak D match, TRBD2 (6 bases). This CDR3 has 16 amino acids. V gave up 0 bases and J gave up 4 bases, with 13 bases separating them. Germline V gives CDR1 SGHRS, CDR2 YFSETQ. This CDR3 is CASSLVVGGFTGELFF. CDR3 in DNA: TGCGCCAGCAGCTTGGTAGTGGGAGGTTTCACCGGGGAGCTGTTTTTT.

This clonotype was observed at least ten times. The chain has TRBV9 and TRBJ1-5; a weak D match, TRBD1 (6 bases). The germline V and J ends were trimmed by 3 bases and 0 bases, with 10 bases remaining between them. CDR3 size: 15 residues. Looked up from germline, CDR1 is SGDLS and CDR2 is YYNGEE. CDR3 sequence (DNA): TGTGCCAGCAGCGCTCAGGGGTATAGCAATCAGCCCCAGCATTTT. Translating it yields CASSAQGYSNQPQHF.

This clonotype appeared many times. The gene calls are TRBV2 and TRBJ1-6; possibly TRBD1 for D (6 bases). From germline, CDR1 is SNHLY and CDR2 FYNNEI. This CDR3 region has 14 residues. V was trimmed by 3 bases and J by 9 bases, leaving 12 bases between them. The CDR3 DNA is TGTGCCAGCAGTGATAACAGGGAGGCTTCACCCCTCCACTTT. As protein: CASSDNREASPLHF.

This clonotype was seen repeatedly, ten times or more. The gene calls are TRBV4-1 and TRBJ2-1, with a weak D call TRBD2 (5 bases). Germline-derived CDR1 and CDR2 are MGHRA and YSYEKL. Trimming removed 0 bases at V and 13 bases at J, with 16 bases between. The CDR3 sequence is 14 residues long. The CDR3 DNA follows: TGCGCCAGCAGCCAAGATTGGGCGGGCACCAACCAGTTCTTC. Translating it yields CASSQDWAGTNQFF.

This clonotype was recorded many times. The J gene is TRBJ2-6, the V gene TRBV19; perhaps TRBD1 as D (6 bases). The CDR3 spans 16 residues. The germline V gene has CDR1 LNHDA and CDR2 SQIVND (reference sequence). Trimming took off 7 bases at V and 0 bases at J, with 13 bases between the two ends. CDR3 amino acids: CASIETGLSGANVLTF. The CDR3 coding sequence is TGTGCCAGTATTGAGACAGGCCTCTCTGGGGCCAACGTCCTGACTTTC.

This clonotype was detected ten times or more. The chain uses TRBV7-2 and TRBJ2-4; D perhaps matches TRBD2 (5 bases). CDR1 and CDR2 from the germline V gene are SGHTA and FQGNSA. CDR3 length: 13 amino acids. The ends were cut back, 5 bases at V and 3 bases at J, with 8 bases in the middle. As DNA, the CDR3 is TGTGCCAGCAGCCCAGCGGACAAAAACATTCAGTACTTC. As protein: CASSPADKNIQYF.

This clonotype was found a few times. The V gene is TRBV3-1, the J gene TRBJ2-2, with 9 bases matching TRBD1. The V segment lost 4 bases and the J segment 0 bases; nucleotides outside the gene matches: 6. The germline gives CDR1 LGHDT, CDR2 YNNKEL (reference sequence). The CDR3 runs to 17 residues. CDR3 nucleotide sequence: TGTGCCAGCAGCCGGTACAGGGGGCCAACGAACACCGGGGAGCTGTTTTTT. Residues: CASSRYRGPTNTGELFF. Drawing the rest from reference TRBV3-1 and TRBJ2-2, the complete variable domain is DTAVSQTPKYLVTQMGNDKSIKCEQNLGHDTMYWYKQDSKKFLKIMFSYNNKELIINETVPNRFSPKSPDKAHLNLHINSLELGDSAVYFCASSRYRGPTNTGELFFGEGSRLTVL.